These 18 T cell receptor beta chains came from one sample sequenced in a study of OX40 agonist ivuxolimab in advanced cancers. To prepare the library, the immunoSEQ multiplex PCR assay was applied. TCRdb retrieved this table from immuneACCESS and kept in-frame rearrangements only. Not all clones are present; in checked studies, unresolved V genes account for under half, and no reason is known for the remainder. This sample lists about 53,000 clones; 70% to 80% were detected once. More than 0.9% of the sample is taken by the ten largest. The sequenced sample was CD4+ or CD8+ T cells sorted from blood, obtained in a trial of the OX40 agonist ivuxolimab. These receptors originate from an adult with an advanced solid tumor such as melanoma, head and neck, liver or kidney cancer.

The rearrangement links TRBV5-4 to TRBJ2-1; TRBD1 is a possible D gene (5 bases). The germline V gene has CDR1 SGHNT and CDR2 YYREEE (reference sequence). The CDR3 is made up of 17 amino acids. Trimming took off 2 bases at V and 1 base at J, with 16 bases between the two ends. The CDR3 region is CASSFKAGRMSYNEQFF. Here the CDR3 DNA reads TGTGCCAGCAGCTTTAAGGCAGGGCGGATGTCCTACAATGAGCAGTTCTTC.

The chain links TRBV29-1 to TRBJ1-3, with 9 positions matching TRBD1. Germline V gene sequence: CDR1 SQVTM, CDR2 ANQGSEA. This CDR3 region has 15 residues. The V and J ends lost 5 bases and 2 bases, in that order; junction bases with no gene match: 7. Here the CDR3 DNA reads TGCAGCGTTAATATACAGGGGGCTGCTGGAAACACCATATATTTT. Residues: CSVNIQGAAGNTIYF.

This clone has a single count. V gene TRBV27 combines with J gene TRBJ1-2; D may be TRBD1 (5 bases). Germline-derived CDR1 and CDR2 are MNHEY and SMNVEV (reference sequence). The CDR3 sequence is 15 residues long. V was trimmed by 0 bases and J by 2 bases, leaving 10 bases between them. CDR3 nucleotide sequence: TGTGCCAGCAGTTTATCGGCGGGGGGAAACTATGGCTACACCTTC. It translates to CASSLSAGGNYGYTF.

The CDR3 loop reads CASSYSGARGPYEQYF. The CDR3 nucleotides are TGTGCCAGCAGTTATAGTGGGGCGCGAGGGCCCTACGAGCAGTACTTC. V is TRBV6-5 and J is TRBJ2-7; D may correspond to TRBD1 or TRBD2 (5 bases each). The CDR3 has 16 amino acids. Germline CDR1 is MNHEY and CDR2 is SVGAGI. V dropped 3 bases and J dropped 2 bases, with 17 bases sitting between them.

The chain uses TRBV29-1 and TRBJ2-2, with 15 bases that match TRBD2. Germline V gene lookup returns CDR1 SQVTM and CDR2 ANQGSEA. This CDR3 is 13 amino acids long. The V and J ends lost 5 bases and 11 bases, in that order; junction bases with no gene match: 3. The DNA for the CDR3 is TGCAGCGTTTGGACTAGCGGGGGGGATGAGCTGTTTTTT. Encoded protein: CSVWTSGGDELFF.

The CDR3 here is CASSPSDRGGEQYF. DNA for the CDR3: TGTGCCAGCAGCCCTAGCGACAGGGGAGGCGAGCAGTACTTC. This chain links TRBV5-5 with TRBJ2-7, with 8 bases identical to TRBD1. V lost 4 bases to trimming and J lost 6 bases; unmatched junction nucleotides: 9. This CDR3 region has 14 residues. Germline lookup yields CDR1 SGHKS and CDR2 YYEKEE (reference sequence).

V usage is TRBV27 and J usage is TRBJ1-4, with 8 bases identical to TRBD1. Germline V gene sequence: CDR1 MNHEY, CDR2 SMNVEV (reference sequence). Losses at the gene ends were 6 bases for V and 7 bases for J; bases not matched to a gene: 7. This CDR3 has 14 residues. Written as DNA, the CDR3 is TGTGCCAGCAGACCGGGACAGGTTTTTGAAAAACTGTTTTTT. It specifies CASRPGQVFEKLFF.

The chain couples TRBV5-1 to TRBJ2-7; 10 bases align to TRBD2. CDR3 length: 15 residues. After removal of 4 bases from V and 6 bases from J, the junction contained 10 bases not matched to a gene. Germline V gives CDR1 SGHRS, CDR2 YFSETQ. The CDR3 spells CASSLGLADPREQYF. In DNA, the CDR3 is TGCGCCAGCAGCCTCGGACTAGCGGACCCCCGCGAGCAGTACTTC.

This sequence joins TRBV30 and TRBJ1-5; the match to TRBD1 covers 7 bases. The junction had 10 bases not matched to a gene; V was cut back by 5 bases and J by 0 bases. There are 16 residues in the CDR3. Germline V gives CDR1 GTSNPN, CDR2 SVGIG (reference sequence). The CDR3 nucleotides read TGTGCCTGGGCGGACAGGTCGGGTTCTAGCAATCAGCCCCAGCATTTT. This translates into CAWADRSGSSNQPQHF. Looking up the rest from reference TRBV30 and TRBJ1-5 gives the full variable domain: SQTIHQWPATLVQPVGSPLSLECTVEGTSNPNLYWYRQAAGRGLQLLFYSVGIGQISSEVPQNLSASRPQDRQFILSSKKLLLSDSGFYLCAWADRSGSSNQPQHFGDGTRLSIL.

This chain uses TRBV7-2 with TRBJ2-5, with 11 bases aligning to TRBD2. This CDR3 spans 15 amino acids. The germline gives CDR1 SGHTA, CDR2 FQGNSA. J gave up 4 bases and V 3 bases, and 4 bases lay outside the gene matches. CDR3 sequence (DNA): TGTGCCAGCAGCTTTACTAGCGGGGGTCGAGAGACCCAGTACTTC. Amino acids: CASSFTSGGRETQYF.

The V and J genes are TRBV5-1 and TRBJ2-2, with TRBD2 matching 10 bases. Per germline, CDR1 SGHRS and CDR2 YFSETQ. V dropped 0 bases and J dropped 2; count of bases not matched to a gene: 4. The CDR3 sequence is 17 residues long. In nucleotides, the CDR3 is TGCGCCAGCAGCTTGGTTACTAGCGGGGACAACACCGGGGAGCTGTTTTTT. It translates to CASSLVTSGDNTGELFF.

V and J are TRBV5-1 and TRBJ2-3; D unresolved. With 6 bases removed from V and 3 bases from J, the gap between germline ends came to 17 bases. Germline V gene data show CDR1 as SGHRS and CDR2 as YFSETQ. The CDR3 totals 15 residues. CDR3 sequence: CASISSAQGTDTQYF. CDR3 DNA sequence: TGCGCCAGCATTTCCTCGGCGCAAGGGACAGATACGCAGTATTTT.

V usage is TRBV19 and J usage is TRBJ1-2; 12 bases match TRBD1. Germline assignment: CDR1 LNHDA and CDR2 SQIVND (reference sequence). This CDR3 is 15 amino acids long. V lost 9 bases, J lost 7 bases, and 12 bases stayed unmatched. Here the CDR3 reads CASVLTGTGGSGYTF. Here the CDR3 DNA reads TGTGCCAGCGTCCTTACCGGGACAGGGGGCAGTGGCTACACCTTC.

This sequence joins TRBV18 and TRBJ2-5; 7 nucleotides line up with TRBD2. V shed 4 bases, J shed 1 base, and the junction held 0 bases outside the gene matches. The CDR3 spans 13 residues. The germline CDR1 and CDR2 sequences are KGHSH and LQKENI. CDR3 DNA: TGTGCCAGCTCACGGACTAGCCAAGAGACCCAGTACTTC. Its protein is CASSRTSQETQYF. The variable domain in full, with the rest retrieved from reference TRBV18 and TRBJ2-5, is NAGVMQNPRHLVRRRGQEARLRCSPMKGHSHVYWYRQLPEEGLKFMVYLQKENIIDESGMPKERFSAEFPKEGPSILRIQQVVRGDSAAYFCASSRTSQETQYFGPGTRLLVL.

This chain joins TRBV4-1 and TRBJ2-1; perhaps TRBD2 as D (7 bases). Germline CDR1 MGHRA, CDR2 YSYEKL. This CDR3 has 18 amino acids. V was shortened by 9 bases and J by 6 bases, with 30 bases between the two germline ends. The CDR3 nucleotides read TGCGCCAGAACGAGGGGGGGGCTTAACCCTTTAATTTCCAATGAGCAGTTCTTC. Amino acid sequence: CARTRGGLNPLISNEQFF.

This sequence joins TRBV19 and TRBJ2-6; D ambiguous. V lost 7 bases and J lost 3, with 10 bases in between. The CDR3 spans 14 residues. Per the germline V gene, CDR1 is LNHDA and CDR2 is SQIVND (reference sequence). CDR3 bases: TGTGCCAGTACCTCTGGGGATGGGGCCAACGTCCTGACTTTC. This codes for CASTSGDGANVLTF.

This clone was observed once. This chain connects TRBV28 to TRBJ1-2, with D possibly matching TRBD1 (5 bases). Germline V gene sequence: CDR1 MDHEN, CDR2 SYDVKM. V lost 2 bases and J 7 bases, leaving 8 bases between the germline ends. CDR3 length: 12 amino acids. The DNA of the CDR3 is TGTGCCAGCAGTTTAGCGGGGGTTGGCTACACCTTC. Protein sequence: CASSLAGVGYTF.

The chain recombines TRBV6-5 with TRBJ1-2; 7 positions match TRBD1. This CDR3 contains 13 residues. Germline CDR1 and CDR2: MNHEY and SVGAGI. V trimming: 4 bases; J trimming: 4 bases; junction bases outside the gene matches: 3. CDR3 nucleotide sequence: TGTGCCAGCAGTTCCCGGGACAGCTATGGCTACACCTTC. This codes for CASSSRDSYGYTF.